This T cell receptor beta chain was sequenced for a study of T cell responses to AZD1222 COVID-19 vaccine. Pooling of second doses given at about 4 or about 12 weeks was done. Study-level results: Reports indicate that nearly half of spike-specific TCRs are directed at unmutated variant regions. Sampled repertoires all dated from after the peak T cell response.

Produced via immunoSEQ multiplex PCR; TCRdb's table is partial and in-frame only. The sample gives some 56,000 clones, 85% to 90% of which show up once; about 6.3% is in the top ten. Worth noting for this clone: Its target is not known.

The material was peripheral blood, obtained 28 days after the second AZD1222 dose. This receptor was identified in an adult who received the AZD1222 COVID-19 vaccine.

DNA of the CDR3: TGTGCCAGCAGCTTAGGGGGTGTGCAGCGCTTCGGGAATGAGCAGTTCTTC. This gives the protein CASSLGGVQRFGNEQFF. The J gene is TRBJ2-1, the V gene TRBV7-8; D not certain. CDR3 length: 17 residues. Germline V gene lookup returns CDR1 SGHVS and CDR2 FQNEAQ. The V end was cut by 1 base, the J end by 7 bases, with 20 bases between.